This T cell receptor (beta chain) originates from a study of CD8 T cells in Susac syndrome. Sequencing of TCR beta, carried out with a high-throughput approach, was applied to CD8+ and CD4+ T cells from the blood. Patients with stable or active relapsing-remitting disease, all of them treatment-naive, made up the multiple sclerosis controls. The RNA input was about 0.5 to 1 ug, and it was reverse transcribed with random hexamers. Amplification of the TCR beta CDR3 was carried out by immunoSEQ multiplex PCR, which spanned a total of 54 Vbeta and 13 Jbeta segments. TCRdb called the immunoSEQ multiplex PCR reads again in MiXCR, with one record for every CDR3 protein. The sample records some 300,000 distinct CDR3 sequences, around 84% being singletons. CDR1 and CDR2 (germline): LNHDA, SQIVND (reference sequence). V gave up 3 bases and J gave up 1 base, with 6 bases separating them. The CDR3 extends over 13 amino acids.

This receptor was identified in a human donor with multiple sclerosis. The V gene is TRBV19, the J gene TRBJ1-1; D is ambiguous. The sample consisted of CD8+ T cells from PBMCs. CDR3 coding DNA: TGTGCCAGTAGTATCTCCTCGAACACTGAAGCTTTCTTT. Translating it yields CASSISSNTEAFF. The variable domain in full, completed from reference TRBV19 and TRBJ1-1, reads DGGITQSPKYLFRKEGQNVTLSCEQNLNHDAMYWYRQDPGQGLRLIYYSQIVNDFQKGDIAEGYSVSREKKESFPLTVTSAQKNPTAFYLCASSISSNTEAFFGQGTRLTVV.